A selection of T cell receptor beta chains follows, all from one sample in a study of blood T cell repertoires in COVID-19. Clones were read by immunoSEQ multiplex PCR, and TCRdb kept only the in-frame ones, dropping some. The sample has some 150,000 clones; roughly 83% are singletons. Material for sequencing was peripheral blood. The origin of the receptors is a woman in her sixties with acute or convalescent COVID-19. Both conserved end residues are part of each CDR3. A D gene is named only where the DNA matches it firmly. Clone size is stated in some rows and not others, as once, few, many or a class when expanded.

J gene,D gene,CDR3 length,V gene,clone size,CDR3 DNA,CDR3 protein
TRBJ1-1,.,14,TRBV18,many,TGTGCCAGCTCACCCCCCCCAGGGAACACTGAAGCTTTCTTT,CASSPPPGNTEAFF
TRBJ2-1,TRBD2,16,TRBV6-5,.,TGTGCCAGCAGTTACGCTTCTAGCGGGGTTAGAGATGAGCAGTTCTTC,CASSYASSGVRDEQFF
TRBJ1-2,TRBD1,16,TRBV6-5,.,TGTGCCAGCAGTTACCGATCCCCGGACAGGAGCTATGGCTACACCTTC,CASSYRSPDRSYGYTF
TRBJ1-6,.,16,TRBV3-1/TRBV3-2,.,TGTGCCAGCAGCCAAGCAGGGAGGCTAGGTAATTCACCCCTCCACTTT,CASSQAGRLGNSPLHF
TRBJ1-1,.,13,TRBV28,.,TGTGCCAGCAGTCCGTGGACAGTTTTGGAGGCTTTCTTT,CASSPWTVLEAFF
TRBJ2-1,TRBD1,15,TRBV7-3,.,TGTGCCAGCAGCAGCCCGAAACAGGGGTCCAATGAGCAGTTCTTC,CASSSPKQGSNEQFF
TRBJ1-6,.,17,TRBV5-1,.,TGCGCCAGCACCAAAGAACAGATAAGCTCCTATAATTCACCCCTCCACTTT,CASTKEQISSYNSPLHF
TRBJ2-1,TRBD2,17,TRBV2,.,TGTGCCAGCACCTCAGACCTAGCGGGGGCCGGTTCGAGGGAGCAGTTCTTC,CASTSDLAGAGSREQFF
TRBJ1-2,TRBD1,15,TRBV19,.,TGTGCCACAGAGTATTCGGGACAGGGGTACTATGGCTACACCTTC,CATEYSGQGYYGYTF
TRBJ1-4,TRBD1,16,TRBV2,.,TGTGCCAGCAGCAGACAGGGTTCTCAAACTAATGAAAAACTGTTTTTT,CASSRQGSQTNEKLFF